The next 21 T cell receptor beta chains were all read from a single sample in a study of blood T cells in healthy people across ages. Together with a sample-barcoded 5' primer, a J-beta primer mix was included in a second PCR lasting roughly 6 to 12 cycles. A single record per CDR3 protein comes from TCRdb applying MiXCR to the 5' RACE reads. The profile shows nearly 800,000 distinct CDR3 sequences, about 25% of them singletons. These data are also associated with another study on T cells of mothers and their children.

The source material was blood. Every receptor here comes from a boy between 10 and 17 years old in good health.

The V gene is TRBV6-4, the J gene TRBJ2-3, with 10 bases identical to TRBD2. The CDR3 spans 15 residues. Germline V gives CDR1 MRHNA, CDR2 SNTAGT. V lost 0 bases and J lost 4; bases outside the gene matches: 1. Here the CDR3 DNA reads TGTGCCAGCAGTGACTCAGCGGGAGGGCCAGATACGCAGTATTTT. This encodes CASSDSAGGPDTQYF.

This clonotype has a single count. This chain uses TRBV7-9 with TRBJ2-1; TRBD2 agrees at 12 bases. Losses at the gene ends were 7 bases for V and 6 bases for J; bases not matched to a gene: 7. The germline V gene has CDR1 SEHNR and CDR2 FQNEAQ (reference sequence). The CDR3 is 15 residues long. DNA of the CDR3: TGTGCCAGCACCATCGCTAGCGGGGGGGCCAATGAGCAGTTCTTC. Residues: CASTIASGGANEQFF.

This clonotype was counted a few times. The rearrangement joins TRBV7-2 to TRBJ1-2; no clear D gene. Germline V gene sequence: CDR1 SGHTA, CDR2 FQGNSA. This CDR3 spans 13 amino acids. Trimming left V 5 bases short and J 8 bases short, with 15 bases between. The CDR3 protein is CASSKKPVVGYTF. The CDR3 DNA sequence: TGTGCCAGCAGCAAAAAGCCGGTAGTCGGCTACACCTTC.

The gene calls are TRBV6-1 and TRBJ2-1; 7 positions agree with TRBD2. The DNA end is more similar to TRBJ2-7, so the J call may be wrong. The CDR3 is 15 amino acids. The V gene's germline CDR1 is MNHNS and CDR2 SASEGT. The CDR3 loop reads CASSVPSGAPYEQYF. CDR3 in DNA: TGTGCCAGCAGTGTACCTAGCGGAGCCCCCTACGAGCAGTACTTC.

The rearrangement joins TRBV29-1 to TRBJ2-2; TRBD1 matches at 7 bases. CDR1 is SQVTM, CDR2 ANQGSEA, per germline. CDR3 length: 14 amino acids. V lost 8 bases and J lost 0; bases outside the gene matches: 6. The DNA for the CDR3 is TGCAGCTGTAGGGACAGCACGAACACCGGGGAGCTGTTTTTT. Translation: CSCRDSTNTGELFF.

This clonotype turned up a few times. The rearrangement uses TRBV12-3 or TRBV12-4 and TRBJ2-2, with unresolved D. V was pared by 4 bases and J by 5 bases, with 8 bases between. The CDR3 consists of 13 residues. The DNA of the CDR3 is TGTGCCAGCAGTTATCAAGAGACCGGGGAGCTGTTTTTT. Protein sequence: CASSYQETGELFF.

Of note for this clonotype: At one end the junction does not follow the germline gene, possibly because of a read error. V gene TRBV5-1 combines with J gene TRBJ2-5; D call uncertain. The CDR3 totals 14 residues. Germline assignment: CDR1 SGHRS and CDR2 YFSETQ. DNA for the CDR3: TGCGCCAGCAGCTTGGCCGGCACCCAAGAGACCCAGCACTTC. Its protein product is CASSLAGTQETQHF.

The V call is TRBV4-3, the J call TRBJ2-2, with 8 nucleotides matching TRBD2. Germline values: CDR1 LGHNA, CDR2 YSLEER. J lost 5 bases, V lost 1 base, and 9 bases had no gene match. The CDR3 extends over 17 amino acids. The CDR3 protein is CASSQGLAGGWTGELFF. CDR3 sequence (DNA): TGCGCCAGCAGCCAAGGGCTAGCGGGTGGGTGGACCGGGGAGCTGTTTTTT.

V is TRBV12-3 or TRBV12-4 and J is TRBJ2-2, with 7 bases that match TRBD2. The V and J ends lost 6 bases and 8 bases, in that order; junction bases with no gene match: 6. CDR3 length: 13 residues. CDR3 region: CASRSPGLGELFF. The CDR3 bases are TGTGCCAGCAGATCCCCGGGACTAGGGGAGCTGTTTTTT.

This clonotype was counted ten times or more. The V gene is TRBV12-3 or TRBV12-4, the J gene TRBJ2-3; TRBD1 matches at 11 bases. The junction had 3 bases not matched to a gene; V was cut back by 6 bases and J by 4 bases. This CDR3 is built from 14 residues. The CDR3, as DNA: TGTGCCAGCAGCGGACAGGGGGCCGCAGATACGCAGTATTTT. It specifies CASSGQGAADTQYF.

This clonotype came up many times. The rearrangement links TRBV3-1 to TRBJ2-3, with D perhaps TRBD1 or TRBD2 (5 bases each). The J call is uncertain, as TRBJ2-5 better fits the DNA end. Germline V gene sequence: CDR1 LGHDT, CDR2 YNNKEL (reference sequence). The length of the CDR3 is 12 residues. The CDR3 region has the DNA TGTGCCAGCAGTCCATTGGGGGATACCCAGTACTTC. It translates to CASSPLGDTQYF.

This chain uses TRBV7-2 with TRBJ2-7; TRBD1 matches 7 bases. The CDR3 sequence is 14 residues long. V trimming: 5 bases; J trimming: 3 bases; junction bases outside the gene matches: 7. Germline V gene lookup returns CDR1 SGHTA and CDR2 FQGNSA. This CDR3 is CASSTRPGGYEQYF. The CDR3 DNA follows: TGTGCCAGCAGCACCCGGCCAGGGGGCTACGAGCAGTACTTC.

This chain uses TRBV3-1 with TRBJ1-3; TRBD1 agrees at 12 bases. J lost 4 bases, V lost 8 bases, and 3 bases had no gene match. Germline lookup yields CDR1 LGHDT and CDR2 YNNKEL (reference sequence). The CDR3 is made up of 14 amino acids. CDR3 protein: CASRGTGGGNTIYF. CDR3 coding DNA: TGTGCCAGCCGCGGGACAGGGGGCGGAAACACCATATATTTT.

This clonotype was detected only once. Its ends do not fully match the called genes, so a read error is possible. The rearrangement links TRBV6-5 to TRBJ1-4; D is unresolved. The germline V gene encodes CDR1 MNHEY and CDR2 SVGAGI. CDR3 length: 17 residues. CDR3 nucleotides: TGTGCCAGCAGTTACTCGTTGGTAGGGATCGTTAGGGAAAAGCTGTTTTTT. This translates into CASSYSLVGIVREKLFF.

V usage is TRBV19 and J usage is TRBJ2-5; the match to TRBD1 covers 9 bases. The J call is doubtful: the DNA matches TRBJ2-1 better. Germline V lookup: CDR1 LNHDA, CDR2 SQIVND (reference sequence). The CDR3 extends over 15 amino acids. The CDR3 region has the DNA TGTGCCAGTAGTGTTCTGGGACAGGGAAACAATGAGCAGTTCTTC. Its translation: CASSVLGQGNNEQFF.

As to this clonotype: Relative to the germline gene, one junction end is altered; a read error may explain this. This chain connects TRBV6-5 to TRBJ2-1, with 7 bases lining up with TRBD2. The CDR3 loop spans 16 amino acids. CDR1 is MNHEY and CDR2 is SVGAGI in the germline V gene. The CDR3 nucleotides are TGTGCCAGCAGTCCGACCAGCGGGGCCGGCTACAATGGGCAGTTCTTC. Protein sequence: CASSPTSGAGYNGQFF.

CDR3 loop: CASSQKGAQETQYF. The DNA of the CDR3 is TGTGCCAGCAGCCAAAAGGGGGCCCAAGAGACCCAGTACTTC. The V call is TRBV3-1, the J call TRBJ2-5; 7 bases line up with TRBD1. The germline CDR1 and CDR2 sequences are LGHDT and YNNKEL (reference sequence). This CDR3 has 14 residues. Trimming took 2 bases from V and 1 from J; bases not matched to a gene: 1.

This clonotype appeared a few times. The rearrangement joins TRBV5-1 to TRBJ2-7, with a weak D call TRBD1 (5 bases). The V and J ends lost 0 bases and 7 bases respectively, with 17 bases between them. Germline V gives CDR1 SGHRS, CDR2 YFSETQ. CDR3 length: 15 amino acids. CDR3 nucleotide sequence: TGCGCCAGCAGCTTGGGAAGGGGTAGTAATTCGGAGCAGTACTTC. Amino acids: CASSLGRGSNSEQYF.

This clonotype was detected a few times. This chain joins TRBV6-2 or TRBV6-3 and TRBJ2-7; no clear D. Looked up from germline, CDR1 is MNHEY and CDR2 is SVGEGT. Trimming left V 2 bases short and J 1 base short, with 6 bases between. This CDR3 contains 13 residues. The CDR3 is CASSYPGSYEQYF. DNA of the CDR3: TGTGCCAGCAGTTACCCCGGGTCCTACGAGCAGTACTTC.

The chain uses TRBV29-1 and TRBJ1-1; D is possibly TRBD1 (5 bases). This CDR3 contains 12 residues. Germline-derived CDR1 and CDR2 are SQVTM and ANQGSEA. The V end lost 6 bases, the J end lost 1 base, and 9 bases lay between the germline ends. The CDR3: CSVIGENTEAFF. CDR3 nucleotides: TGCAGCGTCATAGGGGAGAACACTGAAGCTTTCTTT.

This clonotype has a handful of counts. The CDR3 reads CASSFQSGSTDTQYF. CDR3 nucleotide sequence: TGTGCCAGCAGCTTCCAGAGCGGGAGCACAGATACGCAGTATTTT. The chain uses TRBV7-2 and TRBJ2-3, with D perhaps matching TRBD2 (6 bases). There are 15 residues in the CDR3. Germline V gives CDR1 SGHTA, CDR2 FQGNSA. Trimming left V 3 bases short and J 0 bases short, with 10 bases between.